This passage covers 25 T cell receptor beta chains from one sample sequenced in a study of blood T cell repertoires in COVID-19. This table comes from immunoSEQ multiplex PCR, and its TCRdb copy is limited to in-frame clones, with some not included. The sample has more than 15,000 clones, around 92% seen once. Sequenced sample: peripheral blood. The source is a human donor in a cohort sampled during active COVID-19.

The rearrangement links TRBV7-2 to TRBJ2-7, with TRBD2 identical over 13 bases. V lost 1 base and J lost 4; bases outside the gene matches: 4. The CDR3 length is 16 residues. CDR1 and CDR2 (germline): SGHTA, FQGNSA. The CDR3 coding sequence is TGTGCCAGCAGCTTAGGGACTAGCGGGAGAACTTACGAGCAGTACTTC. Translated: CASSLGTSGRTYEQYF.

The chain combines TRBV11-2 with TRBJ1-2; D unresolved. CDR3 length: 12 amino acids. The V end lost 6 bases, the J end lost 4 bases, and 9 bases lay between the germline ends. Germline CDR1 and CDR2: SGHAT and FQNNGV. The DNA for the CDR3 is TGTGCCAGCAGGCCCAGCGTCTATGGCTACACCTTC. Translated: CASRPSVYGYTF.

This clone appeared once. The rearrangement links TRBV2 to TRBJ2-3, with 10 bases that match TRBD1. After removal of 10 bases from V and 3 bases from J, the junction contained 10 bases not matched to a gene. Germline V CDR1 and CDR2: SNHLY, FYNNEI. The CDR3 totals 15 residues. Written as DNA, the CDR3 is TGTGCCACCACGCCGGGACAGGGGTGGACAGATACGCAGTATTTT. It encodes CATTPGQGWTDTQYF.

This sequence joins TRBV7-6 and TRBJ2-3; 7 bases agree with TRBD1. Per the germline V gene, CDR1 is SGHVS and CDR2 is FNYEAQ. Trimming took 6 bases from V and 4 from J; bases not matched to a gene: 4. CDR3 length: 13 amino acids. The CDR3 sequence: CASSLGQSDTQYF. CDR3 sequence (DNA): TGTGCCAGCAGTTTGGGACAGTCAGATACGCAGTATTTT. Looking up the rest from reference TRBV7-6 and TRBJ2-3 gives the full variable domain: GAGVSQSPRYKVTKRGQDVALRCDPISGHVSLYWYRQALGQGPEFLTYFNYEAQQDKSGLPNDRFSAERPEGSISTLTIQRTEQRDSAMYRCASSLGQSDTQYFGPGTRLTVL.

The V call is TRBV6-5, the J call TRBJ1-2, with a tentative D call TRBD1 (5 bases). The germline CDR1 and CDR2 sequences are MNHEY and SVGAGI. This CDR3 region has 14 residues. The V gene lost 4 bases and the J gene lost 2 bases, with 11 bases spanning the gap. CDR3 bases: TGTGCCAGCAGTTGGGGGACTACAAACTATGGCTACACCTTC. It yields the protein CASSWGTTNYGYTF.

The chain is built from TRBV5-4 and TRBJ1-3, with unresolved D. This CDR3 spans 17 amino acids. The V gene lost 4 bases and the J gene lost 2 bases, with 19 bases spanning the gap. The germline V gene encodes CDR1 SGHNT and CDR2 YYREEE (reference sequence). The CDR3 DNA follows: TGTGCCAGCAGCCCCCGTGGGCCCGAAACTCCTGGAAACACCATATATTTT. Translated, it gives CASSPRGPETPGNTIYF.

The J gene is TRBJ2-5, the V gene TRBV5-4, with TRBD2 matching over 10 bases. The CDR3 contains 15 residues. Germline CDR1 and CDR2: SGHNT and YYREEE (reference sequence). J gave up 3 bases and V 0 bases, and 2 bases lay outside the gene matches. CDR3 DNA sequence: TGTGCCAGCAGCTTGGGCCTAGCGGGAGAAGAGACCCAGTACTTC. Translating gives CASSLGLAGEETQYF.

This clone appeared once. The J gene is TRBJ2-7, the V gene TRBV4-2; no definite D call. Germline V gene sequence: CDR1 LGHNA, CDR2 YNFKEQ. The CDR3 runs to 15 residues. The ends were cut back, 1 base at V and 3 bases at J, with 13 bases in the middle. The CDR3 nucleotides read TGTGCCAGCAGCCAAGGAGACCAAGGAGTCTACGAGCAGTACTTC. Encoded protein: CASSQGDQGVYEQYF.

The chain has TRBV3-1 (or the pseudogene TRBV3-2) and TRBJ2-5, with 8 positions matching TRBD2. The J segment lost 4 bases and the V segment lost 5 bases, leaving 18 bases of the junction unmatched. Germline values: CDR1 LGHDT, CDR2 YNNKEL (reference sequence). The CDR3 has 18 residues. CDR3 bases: TGTGCCAGCAGCTTTAATCCCGGGGGGGCTTATTACTTAGAGACCCAGTACTTC. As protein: CASSFNPGGAYYLETQYF.

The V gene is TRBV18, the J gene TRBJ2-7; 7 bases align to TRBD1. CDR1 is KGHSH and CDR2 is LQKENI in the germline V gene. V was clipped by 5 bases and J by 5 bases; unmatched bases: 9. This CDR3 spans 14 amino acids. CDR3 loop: CASSNRQGDNEQYF. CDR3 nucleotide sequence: TGTGCCAGCTCAAATCGACAGGGAGATAACGAGCAGTACTTC.

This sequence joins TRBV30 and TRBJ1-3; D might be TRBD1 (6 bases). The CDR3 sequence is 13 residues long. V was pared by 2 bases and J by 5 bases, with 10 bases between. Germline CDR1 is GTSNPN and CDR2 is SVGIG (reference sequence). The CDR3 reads CAWSSQGRNTIYF. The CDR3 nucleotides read TGTGCCTGGAGTAGTCAGGGGCGAAACACCATATATTTT.

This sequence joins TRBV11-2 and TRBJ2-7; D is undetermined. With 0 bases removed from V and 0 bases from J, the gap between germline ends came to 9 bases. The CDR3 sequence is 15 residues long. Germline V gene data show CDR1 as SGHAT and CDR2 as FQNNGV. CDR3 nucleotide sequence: TGTGCCAGCAGCTTAGAACCCTCCAGCTCCTACGAGCAGTACTTC. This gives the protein CASSLEPSSSYEQYF.

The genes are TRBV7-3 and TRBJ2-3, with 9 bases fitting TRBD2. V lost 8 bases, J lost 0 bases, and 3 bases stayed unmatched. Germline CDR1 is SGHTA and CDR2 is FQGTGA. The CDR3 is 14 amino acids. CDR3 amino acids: CASRLAASTDTQYF. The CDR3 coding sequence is TGTGCCAGCCGACTAGCGGCTAGCACAGATACGCAGTATTTT.

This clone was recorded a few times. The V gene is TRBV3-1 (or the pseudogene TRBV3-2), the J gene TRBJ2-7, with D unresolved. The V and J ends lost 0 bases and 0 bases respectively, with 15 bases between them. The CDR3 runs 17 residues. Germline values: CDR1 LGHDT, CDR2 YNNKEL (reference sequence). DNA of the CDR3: TGTGCCAGCAGCCAAGATCAAACCGGGTCCCTCTCCTACGAGCAGTACTTC. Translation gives CASSQDQTGSLSYEQYF.

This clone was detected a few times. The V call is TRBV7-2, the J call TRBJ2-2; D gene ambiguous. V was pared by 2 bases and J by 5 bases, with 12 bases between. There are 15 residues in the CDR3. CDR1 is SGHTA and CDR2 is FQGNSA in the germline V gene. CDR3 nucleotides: TGTGCCAGCAGCTTATCTCGGGTACTAACCGGGGAGCTGTTTTTT. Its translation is CASSLSRVLTGELFF.

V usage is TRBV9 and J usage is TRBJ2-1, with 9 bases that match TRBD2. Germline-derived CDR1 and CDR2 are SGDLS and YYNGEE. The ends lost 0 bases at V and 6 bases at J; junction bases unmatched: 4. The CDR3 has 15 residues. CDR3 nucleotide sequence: TGTGCCAGCAGCGTAGTAGCGGGGGACTTCAATGAGCAGTTCTTC. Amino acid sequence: CASSVVAGDFNEQFF.

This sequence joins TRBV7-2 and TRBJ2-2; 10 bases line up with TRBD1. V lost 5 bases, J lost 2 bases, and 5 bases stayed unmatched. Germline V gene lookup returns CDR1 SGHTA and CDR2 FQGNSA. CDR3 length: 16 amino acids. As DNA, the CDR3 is TGTGCCAGCAGCCCCAAGACAGGGGGCAACACCGGGGAGCTGTTTTTT. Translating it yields CASSPKTGGNTGELFF.

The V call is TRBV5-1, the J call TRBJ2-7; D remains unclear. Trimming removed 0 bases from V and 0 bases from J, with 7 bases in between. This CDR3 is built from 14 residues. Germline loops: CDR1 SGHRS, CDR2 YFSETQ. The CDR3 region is CASSLGLSSYEQYF. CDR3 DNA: TGCGCCAGCAGCTTGGGGCTCAGCTCCTACGAGCAGTACTTC.

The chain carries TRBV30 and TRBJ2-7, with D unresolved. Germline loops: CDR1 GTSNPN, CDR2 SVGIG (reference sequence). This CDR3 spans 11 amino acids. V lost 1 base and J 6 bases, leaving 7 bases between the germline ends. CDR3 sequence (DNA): TGTGCCTGGAGTGGAGGATTCGAGCAGTACTTC. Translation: CAWSGGFEQYF.

The CDR3 loop reads CASSQRGSGGAGYNEQFF. CDR3 in DNA: TGCGCCAGCAGCCAGAGAGGTAGCGGGGGGGCTGGGTACAATGAGCAGTTCTTC. The chain is built from TRBV4-3 and TRBJ2-1; TRBD2 agrees at 11 bases. This CDR3 has 18 amino acids. From germline, CDR1 is LGHNA and CDR2 YSLEER. V gave up 3 bases and J gave up 4 bases; unmatched junction bases: 11.

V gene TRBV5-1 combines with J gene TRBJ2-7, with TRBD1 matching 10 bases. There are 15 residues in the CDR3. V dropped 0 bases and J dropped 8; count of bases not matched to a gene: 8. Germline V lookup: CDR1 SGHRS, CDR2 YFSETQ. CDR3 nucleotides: TGCGCCAGCAGCTTGGGGGTGACAGGGGGCGTACAGCAGTACTTC. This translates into CASSLGVTGGVQQYF.

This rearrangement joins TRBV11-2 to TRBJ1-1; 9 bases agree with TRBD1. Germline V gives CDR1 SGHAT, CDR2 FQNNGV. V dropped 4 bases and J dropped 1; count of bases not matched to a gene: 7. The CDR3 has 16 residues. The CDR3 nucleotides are TGTGCCAGCAGCTACGCACAGGGGGCGAAGAACACTGAAGCTTTCTTT. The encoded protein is CASSYAQGAKNTEAFF.

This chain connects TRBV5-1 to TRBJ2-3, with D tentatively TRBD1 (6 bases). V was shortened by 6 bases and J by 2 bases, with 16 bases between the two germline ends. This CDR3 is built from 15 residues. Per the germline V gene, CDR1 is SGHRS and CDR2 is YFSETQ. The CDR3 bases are TGCGCCAGCACTAATATGGGACATGTCACAGATACGCAGTATTTT. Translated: CASTNMGHVTDTQYF.

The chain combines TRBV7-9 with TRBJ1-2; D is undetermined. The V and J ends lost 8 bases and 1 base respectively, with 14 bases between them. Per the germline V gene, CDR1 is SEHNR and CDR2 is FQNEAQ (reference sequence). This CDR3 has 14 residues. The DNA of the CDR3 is TGTGCCAGCGCATCGAGCACTGATAACTATGGCTACACCTTC. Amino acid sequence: CASASSTDNYGYTF.

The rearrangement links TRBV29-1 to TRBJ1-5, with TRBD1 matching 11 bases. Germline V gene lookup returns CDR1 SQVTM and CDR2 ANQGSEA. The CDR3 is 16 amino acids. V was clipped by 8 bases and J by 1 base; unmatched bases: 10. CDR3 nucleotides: TGCAGCCATCGGGGACAGGGGGTCTGGAGCAATCAGCCCCAGCATTTT. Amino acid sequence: CSHRGQGVWSNQPQHF.